This T cell receptor beta chain comes out of a study of blood T cell repertoires in COVID-19. Germline V gene sequence: CDR1 MDHEN, CDR2 SYDVKM. CDR3 length: 14 amino acids. With 6 bases removed from V and 3 bases from J, the gap between germline ends came to 12 bases. Clones were read by immunoSEQ multiplex PCR, and TCRdb kept only the in-frame ones, dropping some. The sample carries roughly 15,000 clones, about 91% recorded once. The receptor was isolated from a human donor in a cohort sampled during active COVID-19. The specimen was peripheral blood. The chain couples TRBV28 to TRBJ1-5, with no clear D. CDR3 in amino acids: CASRMLRYNQPQHF. Here the CDR3 DNA reads TGTGCCAGCAGAATGCTCCGGTACAATCAGCCCCAGCATTTT. The entire variable domain, with the rest obtained from reference TRBV28 and TRBJ1-5, is as follows: DVKVTQSSRYLVKRTGEKVFLECVQDMDHENMFWYRQDPGLGLRLIYFSYDVKMKEKGDIPEGYSVSREKKERFSLILESASTNQTSMYLCASRMLRYNQPQHFGDGTRLSIL.